This T cell receptor beta chain was retrieved from a study of control samples from healthy donors and cancer patients. The germline V gene has CDR1 LGHDT and CDR2 YNNKEL (reference sequence). J lost 0 bases, V lost 6 bases, and 11 bases had no gene match. The CDR3 totals 17 residues. The method was immunoSEQ multiplex PCR; TCRdb's version includes in-frame clones alone and lacks a portion of them. The sample has some 54,000 clones; nearly 96% are singletons. The sample taken for sequencing was blood. This chain joins TRBV3-1 (or the pseudogene TRBV3-2) and TRBJ2-7, with 10 bases matching TRBD2. This receptor was taken from a woman under 40 in good health. CDR3 protein: CASSLGLAGVDSYEQYF. In DNA, the CDR3 is TGTGCCAGCAGTCTGGGGCTAGCGGGAGTCGACTCCTACGAGCAGTACTTC.